This entry describes one T cell receptor (beta chain). What it binds is unknown. PCR primers comprised 60 Vbeta and 13 Jbeta primers. Libraries were prepared by immunoSEQ multiplex PCR; TCRdb keeps only in-frame clonotypes and omits some of them. The table lists approximately 170,000 clones, 65% to 85% of them singletons, with 1% to 1.5% in the top ten. The sample belongs to a study of cytomegalovirus exposure and HLA in healthy donors. Study summary: The roughly 100 million unique TCR beta sequences, from about 170 million T cells, were found by an earlier analysis.

Findings and limits, study-wide: Reports showed the classifier diagnosing cytomegalovirus status with high specificity and sensitivity. What was likely a sequencing artifact was a cluster of highly shared sequence variants.

Germline V gene sequence: CDR1 SGHRS, CDR2 YFSETQ. V lost 0 bases to trimming and J lost 6 bases, with 10 bases between them. The CDR3 is made up of 13 amino acids. The chain combines TRBV5-1 with TRBJ2-7, with D possibly TRBD2 on 6 matching bases. Sequencing used PBMCs. The TCR comes from a man between 45 and 60 years old in good health and CMV-seropositive. In DNA form, the CDR3 reads TGCGCCAGCAGCTTGGGGAGGGGTCGCGAGCAGTACTTC. Its protein product is CASSLGRGREQYF.